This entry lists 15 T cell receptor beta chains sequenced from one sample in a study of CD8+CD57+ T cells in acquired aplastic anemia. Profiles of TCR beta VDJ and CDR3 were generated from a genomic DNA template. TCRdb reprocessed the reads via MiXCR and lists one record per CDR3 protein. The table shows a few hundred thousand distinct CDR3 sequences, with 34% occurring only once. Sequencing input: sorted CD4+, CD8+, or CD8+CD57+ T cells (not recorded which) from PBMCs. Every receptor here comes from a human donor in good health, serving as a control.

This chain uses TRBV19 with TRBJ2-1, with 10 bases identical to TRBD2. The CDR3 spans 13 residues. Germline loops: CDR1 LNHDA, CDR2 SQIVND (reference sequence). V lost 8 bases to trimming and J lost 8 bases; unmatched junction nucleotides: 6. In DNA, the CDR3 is TGTGCCAGTCAACTAGCGGGACCCCATGAGCAGTTCTTC. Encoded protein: CASQLAGPHEQFF.

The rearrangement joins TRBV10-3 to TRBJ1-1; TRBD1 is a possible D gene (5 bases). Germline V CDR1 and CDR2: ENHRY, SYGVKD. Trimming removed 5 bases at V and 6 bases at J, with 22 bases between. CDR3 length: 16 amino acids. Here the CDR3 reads CAISFGPKQQGPEAFF. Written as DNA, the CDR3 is TGTGCCATCAGTTTTGGGCCCAAACAGCAGGGCCCTGAAGCTTTCTTT.

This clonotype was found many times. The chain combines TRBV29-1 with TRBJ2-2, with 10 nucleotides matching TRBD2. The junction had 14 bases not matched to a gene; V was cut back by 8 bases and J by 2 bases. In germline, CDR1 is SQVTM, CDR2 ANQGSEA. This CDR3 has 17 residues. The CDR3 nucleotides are TGCAGCTCCTCGAGCGGGGGGGCCGTAGTCAACACCGGGGAGCTGTTTTTT. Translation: CSSSSGGAVVNTGELFF.

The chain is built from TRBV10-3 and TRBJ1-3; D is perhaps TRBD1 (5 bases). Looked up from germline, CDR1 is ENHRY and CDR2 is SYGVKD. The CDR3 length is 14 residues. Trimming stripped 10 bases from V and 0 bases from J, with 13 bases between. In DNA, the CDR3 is TGTGCCAGCACGGGACCTACCTCTGGAAACACCATATATTTT. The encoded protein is CASTGPTSGNTIYF.

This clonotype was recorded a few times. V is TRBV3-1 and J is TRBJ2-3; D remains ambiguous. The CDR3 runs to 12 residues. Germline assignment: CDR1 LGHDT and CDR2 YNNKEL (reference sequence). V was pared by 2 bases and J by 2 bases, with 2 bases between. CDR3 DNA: TGTGCCAGCAGCCAACCCACAGATACGCAGTATTTT. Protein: CASSQPTDTQYF.

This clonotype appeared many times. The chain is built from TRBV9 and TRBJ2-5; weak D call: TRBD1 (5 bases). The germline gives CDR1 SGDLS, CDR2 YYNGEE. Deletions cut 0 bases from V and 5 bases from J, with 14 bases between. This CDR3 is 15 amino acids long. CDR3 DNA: TGTGCCAGCAGCGTAGAGCCAGGGTTGAGGGAGACCCAGTACTTC. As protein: CASSVEPGLRETQYF.

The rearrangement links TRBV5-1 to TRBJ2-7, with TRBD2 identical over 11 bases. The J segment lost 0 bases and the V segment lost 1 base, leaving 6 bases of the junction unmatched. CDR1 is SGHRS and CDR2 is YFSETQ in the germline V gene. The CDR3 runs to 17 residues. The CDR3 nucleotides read TGCGCCAGCAGCTTGTTGGCTAGCGGGGGGTGCTCCTACGAGCAGTACTTC. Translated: CASSLLASGGCSYEQYF. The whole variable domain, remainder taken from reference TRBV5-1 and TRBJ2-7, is KAGVTQTPRYLIKTRGQQVTLSCSPISGHRSVSWYQQTPGQGLQFLFEYFSETQRNKGNFPGRFSGRQFSNSRSEMNVSTLELGDSALYLCASSLLASGGCSYEQYFGPGTRLTVT.

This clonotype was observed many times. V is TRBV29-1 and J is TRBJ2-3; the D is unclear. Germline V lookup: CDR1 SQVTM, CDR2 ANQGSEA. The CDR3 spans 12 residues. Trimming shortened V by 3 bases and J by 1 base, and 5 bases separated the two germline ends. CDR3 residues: CSVDEGTDTQYF. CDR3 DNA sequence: TGCAGCGTTGATGAGGGCACAGATACGCAGTATTTT.

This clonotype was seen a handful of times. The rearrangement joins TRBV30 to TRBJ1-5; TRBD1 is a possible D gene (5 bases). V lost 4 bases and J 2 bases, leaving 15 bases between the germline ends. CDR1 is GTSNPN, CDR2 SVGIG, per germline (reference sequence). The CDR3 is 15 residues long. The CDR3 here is CAWTPGGLGNQPQHF. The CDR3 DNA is TGTGCCTGGACCCCGGGGGGATTGGGCAATCAGCCCCAGCATTTT.

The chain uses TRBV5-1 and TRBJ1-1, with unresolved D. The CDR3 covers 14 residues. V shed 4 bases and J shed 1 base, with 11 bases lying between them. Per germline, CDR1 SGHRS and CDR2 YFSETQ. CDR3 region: CASSASGSNTEAFF. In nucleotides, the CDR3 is TGCGCCAGCAGCGCCTCCGGGTCGAACACTGAAGCTTTCTTT.

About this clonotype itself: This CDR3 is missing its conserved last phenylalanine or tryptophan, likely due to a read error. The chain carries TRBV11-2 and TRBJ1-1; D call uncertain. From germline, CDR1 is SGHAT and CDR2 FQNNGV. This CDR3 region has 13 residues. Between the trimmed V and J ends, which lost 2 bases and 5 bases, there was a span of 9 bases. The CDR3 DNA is TGTGCCAGCAGCTTAAACACGGGGACTGAAGCTTTCCTT. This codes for CASSLNTGTEAFL.

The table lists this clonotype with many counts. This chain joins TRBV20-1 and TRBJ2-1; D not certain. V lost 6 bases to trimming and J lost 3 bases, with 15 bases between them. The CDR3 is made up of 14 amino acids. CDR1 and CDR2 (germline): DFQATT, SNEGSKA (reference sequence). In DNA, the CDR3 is TGCAGTGCCCACGGGCTTAGCATCTACAATGAGCAGTTCTTC. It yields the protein CSAHGLSIYNEQFF.

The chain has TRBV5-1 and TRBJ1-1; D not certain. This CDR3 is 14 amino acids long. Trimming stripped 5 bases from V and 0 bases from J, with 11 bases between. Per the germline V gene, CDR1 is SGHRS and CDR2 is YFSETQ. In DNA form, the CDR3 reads TGCGCCAGCAGTTATCTTGAGATGAACACTGAAGCTTTCTTT. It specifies CASSYLEMNTEAFF. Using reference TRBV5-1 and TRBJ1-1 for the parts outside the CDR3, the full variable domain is KAGVTQTPRYLIKTRGQQVTLSCSPISGHRSVSWYQQTPGQGLQFLFEYFSETQRNKGNFPGRFSGRQFSNSRSEMNVSTLELGDSALYLCASSYLEMNTEAFFGQGTRLTVV.

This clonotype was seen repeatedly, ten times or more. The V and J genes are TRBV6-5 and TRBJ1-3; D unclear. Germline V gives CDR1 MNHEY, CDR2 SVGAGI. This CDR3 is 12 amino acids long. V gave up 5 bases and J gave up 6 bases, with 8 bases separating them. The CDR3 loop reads CASSRRVNTIYF. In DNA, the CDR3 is TGTGCCAGCAGTCGACGAGTAAACACCATATATTTT.

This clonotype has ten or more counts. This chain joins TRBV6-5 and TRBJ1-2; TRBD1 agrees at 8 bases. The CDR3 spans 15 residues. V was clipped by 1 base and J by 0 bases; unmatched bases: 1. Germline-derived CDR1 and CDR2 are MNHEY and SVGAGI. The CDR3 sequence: CASSYLTGANYGYTF. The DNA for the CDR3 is TGTGCCAGCAGTTACTTGACAGGGGCTAACTATGGCTACACCTTC.